This record concerns one TCR beta chain sequence. The antigen is undetermined. The read is 3 residues too short to cover the CDR3 end, so that end is filled in from the germline J gene. This sample stems from a study of Tregs in tolerant kidney transplant recipients. Unstimulated regulatory T cells (CD4+CD25+CD127-), CD4+CD25- non-regulatory cells, CD4 and CD8 cells were FACS-sorted from thawed PBMCs. The repertoire was sequenced with immunoSEQ multiplex PCR; TCRdb's copy has only in-frame clones and lacks some. Here the sample table reports more than 30,000 clones. The V and J ends lost 2 bases and 2 bases, in that order; junction bases with no gene match: 3. Germline V CDR1 and CDR2: SNHLY, FYNNEI. The CDR3 runs to 16 residues. Study-level results: This study did not directly address biological reproducibility. The small number of patients limits these findings pending further validation.

The source is a human donor who received a combined kidney and bone marrow transplant. The sample was CD8+ T cells from blood, taken before the transplant. The chain joins TRBV2 to TRBJ2-7, with 13 bases matching TRBD2. The sequenced part of the CDR3 DNA is TGTGCCAGCAGTGAATGGGGACTAGCGGGGACCTACGAG. Its translation: CASSEWGLAGTYE. The full CDR3 protein reads CASSEWGLAGTYEQYF.